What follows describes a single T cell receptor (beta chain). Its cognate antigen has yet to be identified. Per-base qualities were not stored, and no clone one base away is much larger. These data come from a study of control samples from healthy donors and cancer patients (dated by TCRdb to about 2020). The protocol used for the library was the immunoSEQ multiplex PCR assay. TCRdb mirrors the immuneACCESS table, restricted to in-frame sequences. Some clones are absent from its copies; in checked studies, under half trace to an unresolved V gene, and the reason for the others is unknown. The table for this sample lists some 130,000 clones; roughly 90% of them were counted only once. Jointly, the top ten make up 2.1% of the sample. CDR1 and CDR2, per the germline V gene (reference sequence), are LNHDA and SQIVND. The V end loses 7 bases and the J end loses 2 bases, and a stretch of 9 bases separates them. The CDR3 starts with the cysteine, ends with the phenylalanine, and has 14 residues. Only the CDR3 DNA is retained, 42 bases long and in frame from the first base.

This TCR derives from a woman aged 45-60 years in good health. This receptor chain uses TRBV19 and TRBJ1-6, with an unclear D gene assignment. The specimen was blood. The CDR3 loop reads CASTTGTYNSPLHF. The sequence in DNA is TGTGCCAGTACGACGGGAACCTATAATTCACCCCTCCACTTT.